The table lists the clone carrying this T cell receptor (beta chain) with a few counts. What it binds is unknown. TCRdb itself ran the reads through MiXCR, one entry per CDR3 protein. Of approximately 910,000 distinct CDR3 sequences in the sample, around 30% were seen once. These data are taken from a study of T cell repertoires in cytomegalovirus infection. Study context: Recently described HLA-C-restricted plus well-studied HLA-B-restricted CMV epitopes were used.

The CDR3 is made up of 18 amino acids. CDR1 is SGHVS and CDR2 is FQNEAQ in the germline V gene. V was trimmed by 5 bases and J by 6 bases, leaving 28 bases between them. General observations from the study: There were HLA-C-restricted CMV-specific TCR beta clonotypes dominating the ex vivo response.

This receptor was identified in a human donor in good health (CMV status not recorded). Some clones in this sample may be carry-over from other donors' samples. This chain joins TRBV7-8 and TRBJ1-2; possible D gene TRBD1, 5 bases. This material consisted of cultured CD8+ T cells from PBMCs, taken from culture after CMV antigen stimulation. CDR3 in DNA: TGTGCCAGCAGCCCCTTAGTGGGGGGGGTTAATGGGAGGGATGGCTACACCTTC. Translating gives CASSPLVGGVNGRDGYTF.